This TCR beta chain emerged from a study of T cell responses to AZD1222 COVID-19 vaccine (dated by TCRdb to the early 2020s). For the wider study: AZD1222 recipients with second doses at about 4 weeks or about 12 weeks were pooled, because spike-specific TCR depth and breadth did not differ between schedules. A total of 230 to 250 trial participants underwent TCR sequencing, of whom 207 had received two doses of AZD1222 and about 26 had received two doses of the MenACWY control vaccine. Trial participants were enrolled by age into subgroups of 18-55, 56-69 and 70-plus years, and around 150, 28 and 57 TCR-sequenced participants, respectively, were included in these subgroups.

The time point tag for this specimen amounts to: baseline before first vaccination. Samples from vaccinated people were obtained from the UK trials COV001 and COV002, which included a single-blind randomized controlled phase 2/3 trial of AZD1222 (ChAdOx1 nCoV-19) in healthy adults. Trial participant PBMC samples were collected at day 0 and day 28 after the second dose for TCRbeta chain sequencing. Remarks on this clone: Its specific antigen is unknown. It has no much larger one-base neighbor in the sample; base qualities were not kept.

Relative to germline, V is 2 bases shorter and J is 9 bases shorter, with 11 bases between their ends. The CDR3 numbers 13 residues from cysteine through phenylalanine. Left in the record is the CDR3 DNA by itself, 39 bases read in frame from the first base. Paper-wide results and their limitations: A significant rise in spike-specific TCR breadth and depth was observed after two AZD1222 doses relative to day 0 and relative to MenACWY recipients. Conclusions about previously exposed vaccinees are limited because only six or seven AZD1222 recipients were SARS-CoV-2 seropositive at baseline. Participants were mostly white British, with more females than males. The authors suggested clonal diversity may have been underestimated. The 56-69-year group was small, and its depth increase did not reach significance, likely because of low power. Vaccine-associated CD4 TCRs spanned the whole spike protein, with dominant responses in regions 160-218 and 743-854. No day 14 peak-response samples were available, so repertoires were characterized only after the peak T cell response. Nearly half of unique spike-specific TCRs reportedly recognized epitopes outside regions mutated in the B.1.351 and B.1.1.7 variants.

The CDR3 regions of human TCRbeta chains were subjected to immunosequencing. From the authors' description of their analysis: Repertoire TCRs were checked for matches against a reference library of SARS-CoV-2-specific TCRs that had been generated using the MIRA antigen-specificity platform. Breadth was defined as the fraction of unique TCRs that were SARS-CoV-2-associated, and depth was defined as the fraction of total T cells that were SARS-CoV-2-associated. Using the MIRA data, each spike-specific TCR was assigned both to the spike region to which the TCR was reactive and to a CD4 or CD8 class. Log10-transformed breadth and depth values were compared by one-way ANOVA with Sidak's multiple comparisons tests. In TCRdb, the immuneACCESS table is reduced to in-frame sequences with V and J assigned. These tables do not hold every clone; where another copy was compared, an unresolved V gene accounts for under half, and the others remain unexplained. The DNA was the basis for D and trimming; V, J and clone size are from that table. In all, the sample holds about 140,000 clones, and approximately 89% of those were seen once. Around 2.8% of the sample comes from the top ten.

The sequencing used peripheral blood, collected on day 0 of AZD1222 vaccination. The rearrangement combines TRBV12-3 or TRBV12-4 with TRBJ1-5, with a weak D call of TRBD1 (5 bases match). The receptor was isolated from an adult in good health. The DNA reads TGTGCCAGCAGTTTACGAGGGGTACGGCCCCAGCATTTT. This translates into CASSLRGVRPQHF.